The entry that follows covers one T cell receptor beta chain sequence. These data originate in a study of T cell clones after liver transplantation. TCRdb's table, derived via immunoSEQ multiplex PCR, lists solely in-frame clones and lacks some. The repertoire includes roughly 100,000 clones, around 84% of them detected once, and approximately 3% sits in the top ten. V dropped 1 base and J dropped 1 base, with 10 bases sitting between them. CDR1 and CDR2 (germline): SGHAT, FQNNGV. The CDR3 length is 15 residues. The sequences come from CD4+ T cells from blood, collected approximately 50 months after liver transplant. The clonotype originates from a human patient who received a liver transplant. The T cells may partly be graft donor cells. The chain joins TRBV11-2 to TRBJ2-5, with a possible D match to TRBD1 (6 bases). CDR3 protein: CASSLAGQSQETQYF. The DNA for the CDR3 is TGTGCCAGCAGCTTAGCCGGACAGTCCCAAGAGACCCAGTACTTC.